The clone carrying this T cell receptor (beta chain) was recorded a few times. Antigen unknown. Documented time point: sample taken at primary tumor resection. The data were obtained in a study of spatial heterogeneity in lung cancer. The CDR3 runs to 11 residues. V was pared by 5 bases and J by 9 bases, with 8 bases between. Germline V gene lookup returns CDR1 MDHEN and CDR2 SYDVKM. Whole-study results and caveats: Expanded intratumoral alpha and beta TCR counts tracked tumor mutation counts.

Every TCR cDNA molecule carried a tag that served as a unique molecular identifier. TCRdb fed the 5' RACE reads into MiXCR, producing one record per CDR3 protein. The table lists fewer than 9,500 distinct CDR3 sequences, around 3% of them singletons, with 12% to 15% in the top ten. V usage is TRBV28 and J usage is TRBJ2-1; D is undetermined. The receptor was isolated from a male donor with early-stage non-small cell lung cancer. Here the sequenced sample was lung tumor tissue, taken at surgery. The CDR3 loop is CASSTRIEQFF. The CDR3 DNA reads as TGTGCCAGCAGTACCCGAATTGAGCAGTTCTTC. Based on the CDR3 plus reference TRBV28 and TRBJ2-1, the full variable domain is DVKVTQSSRYLVKRTGEKVFLECVQDMDHENMFWYRQDPGLGLRLIYFSYDVKMKEKGDIPEGYSVSREKKERFSLILESASTNQTSMYLCASSTRIEQFFGPGTRLTVL.